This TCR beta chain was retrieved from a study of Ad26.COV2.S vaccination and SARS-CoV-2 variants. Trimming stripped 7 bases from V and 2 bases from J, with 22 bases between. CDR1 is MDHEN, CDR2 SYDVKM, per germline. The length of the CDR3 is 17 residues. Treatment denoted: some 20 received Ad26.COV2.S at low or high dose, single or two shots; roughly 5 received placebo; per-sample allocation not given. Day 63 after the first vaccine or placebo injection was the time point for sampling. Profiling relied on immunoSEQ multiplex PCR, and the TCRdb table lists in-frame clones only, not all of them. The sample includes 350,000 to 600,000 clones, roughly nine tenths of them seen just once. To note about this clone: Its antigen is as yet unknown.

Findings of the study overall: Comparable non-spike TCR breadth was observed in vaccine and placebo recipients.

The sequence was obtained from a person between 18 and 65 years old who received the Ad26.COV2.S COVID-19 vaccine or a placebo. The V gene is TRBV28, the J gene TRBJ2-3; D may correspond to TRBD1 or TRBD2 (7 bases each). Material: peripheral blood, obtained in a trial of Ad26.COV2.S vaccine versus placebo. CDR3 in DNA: TGTGCCAGCACGCGCTGGGACAGTGCGGGAGTCACAGATACGCAGTATTTT. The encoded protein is CASTRWDSAGVTDTQYF.